This T cell receptor beta chain was captured in a study of T cell changes during pregnancy in multiple sclerosis. Libraries were prepared by immunoSEQ multiplex PCR; TCRdb keeps only in-frame clonotypes and omits some of them. The profile covers approximately 110,000 clones, with about 89% appearing a single time and less than 4.5% taken by the ten largest. This TCR was sampled from a female donor with multiple sclerosis, enrolled in a pregnancy study. Sequenced here: peripheral blood, sampled after pregnancy.

CDR3: CASSLGQGSTEAFF. As DNA, the CDR3 is TGTGCCAGCAGCCTAGGACAGGGAAGCACTGAAGCTTTCTTT. This chain connects TRBV6-5 to TRBJ1-1; 8 bases agree with TRBD1. V lost 6 bases, J lost 4 bases, and 7 bases stayed unmatched. CDR3 length equals 14 residues. Per germline, CDR1 MNHEY and CDR2 SVGAGI.